This T cell receptor beta chain was identified during a study of blood T cell repertoires in COVID-19. Study-level background: COVID-19 samples collected from the United States, Italy and Spain covered acute and convalescent phases.

Generated by immunoSEQ multiplex PCR, the TCRdb table keeps only in-frame clones and is missing some. The sample includes more than 250,000 clones, approximately 85% of them seen just once. V trimming: 4 bases; J trimming: 5 bases; junction bases outside the gene matches: 14. The CDR3 contains 19 residues. Germline CDR1 reads MNHEY; CDR2 reads SVGEGT. Resolution of symptoms, clearance, or two negative PCRs was present in recovered Cohort 3 donors. The chain links TRBV6-2 or TRBV6-3 to TRBJ1-4, with 12 bases matching TRBD1. The receptor was derived from a man aged 25-40 years who had recovered from COVID-19. Sequenced: PBMCs or T cells enriched from blood (not recorded which). The CDR3 loop is CASSSLPGQGARRNEKLFF. In DNA form, the CDR3 reads TGTGCCAGCAGTTCTCTTCCGGGACAGGGGGCCAGGCGGAATGAAAAACTGTTTTTT.